The 19 T cell receptor beta chains below were found in one sample sequenced in a study of blood T cell repertoires in COVID-19. The assay was immunoSEQ multiplex PCR, and TCRdb's table has in-frame clones only and misses some. Here the sample spans about 170,000 clones, approximately 86% being singletons. The sample was peripheral blood. Receptors originate from a woman of 80 years or more with COVID-19, enrolled during active disease.

This chain uses TRBV5-1 with TRBJ1-6; tentative D call: TRBD1 (6 bases). This CDR3 has 15 residues. CDR1 and CDR2 from the germline V gene are SGHRS and YFSETQ. Trimming cost V 0 bases and J 9 bases, with 13 bases left between them. CDR3 in amino acids: CASSLGTATGSPLHF. In nucleotides, the CDR3 is TGCGCCAGCAGCTTGGGGACAGCCACGGGTTCACCCCTCCACTTT.

The CDR3 protein is CASRNQGNTEAFF. In DNA, the CDR3 is TGTGCCAGTAGGAACCAGGGGAACACTGAAGCTTTCTTT. This chain joins TRBV19 and TRBJ1-1, with D possibly being TRBD1 (5 bases). The V end was cut by 6 bases, the J end by 1 base, with 9 bases between. CDR1 and CDR2 from the germline V gene are LNHDA and SQIVND (reference sequence). CDR3 length: 13 amino acids.

The chain joins TRBV25-1 to TRBJ1-2; the D is unclear. The V end lost 6 bases, the J end lost 3 bases, and 8 bases lay between the germline ends. The CDR3 is 12 amino acids. Germline CDR1 and CDR2: MGHDK and SYGVNS. The CDR3 is CASRGIDYGYTF. The CDR3, as DNA: TGTGCCAGCAGGGGCATAGACTATGGCTACACCTTC.

The chain couples TRBV28 to TRBJ1-2, with no clear D. Per germline, CDR1 MDHEN and CDR2 SYDVKM. The CDR3 contains 12 residues. Trimming removed 3 bases from V and 7 bases from J, with 9 bases in between. Here the CDR3 reads CASSFLGSGYTF. CDR3 DNA: TGTGCCAGCAGTTTCCTGGGGAGTGGCTACACCTTC.

The chain recombines TRBV7-9 with TRBJ1-6, with 10 positions matching TRBD1. The CDR3 length is 14 residues. Unmatched junction bases numbered 4, after V lost 6 bases and J lost 8 bases. Germline-derived CDR1 and CDR2 are SEHNR and FQNEAQ (reference sequence). For the CDR3, the DNA is TGTGCCAGCAGGGGACAGGGGCCTTATTCACCCCTCCACTTT. Protein: CASRGQGPYSPLHF.

The chain combines TRBV5-4 with TRBJ2-6; 8 nucleotides match TRBD1. CDR3 length: 16 residues. After removal of 3 bases from V and 0 bases from J, the junction contained 2 bases not matched to a gene. Germline V CDR1 and CDR2: SGHNT, YYREEE (reference sequence). CDR3 nucleotide sequence: TGTGCCAGCAGCTCCGGACAGGGCTCTGGGGCCAACGTCCTGACTTTC. As protein: CASSSGQGSGANVLTF.

V gene TRBV6-5 combines with J gene TRBJ2-1; 8 bases line up with TRBD1. The germline V gene has CDR1 MNHEY and CDR2 SVGAGI. The CDR3 runs 15 residues. The V gene end was trimmed by 2 bases and the J gene end by 4 bases; junction bases not matched to a gene: 4. The CDR3 DNA reads TGTGCCAGCAGTTACGAGGGACAGGTGTACAATGAGCAGTTCTTC. Its translation is CASSYEGQVYNEQFF.

The count of this clone is one. The chain uses TRBV5-5 and TRBJ1-5; 8 nucleotides agree with TRBD1. V dropped 4 bases and J dropped 6; count of bases not matched to a gene: 9. Germline lookup yields CDR1 SGHKS and CDR2 YYEKEE (reference sequence). This CDR3 has 15 amino acids. The CDR3 sequence is CASSEQGVVGQPQHF. The DNA of the CDR3 is TGTGCCAGCAGCGAACAGGGGGTCGTTGGTCAGCCCCAGCATTTT.

The V and J genes are TRBV6-1 and TRBJ1-2, with no clear D. Germline V gene lookup returns CDR1 MNHNS and CDR2 SASEGT. The length of the CDR3 is 13 residues. Trimming removed 2 bases from V and 1 base from J, with 5 bases in between. As DNA, the CDR3 is TGTGCCAGCAGTGAACAGGTTAACTATGGCTACACCTTC. Translation: CASSEQVNYGYTF.

This chain connects TRBV6-5 to TRBJ2-5, with 8 bases lining up with TRBD1. The CDR3 extends over 12 amino acids. Germline values: CDR1 MNHEY, CDR2 SVGAGI. The DNA for the CDR3 is TGTGCGTCCGACAGGGGTGGGGTGGCCCAGTACTTC. It is translated as CASDRGGVAQYF.

This clone was seen just once. CDR3 sequence: CASSEVGAGGRQFF. CDR3 nucleotide sequence: TGTGCCAGCAGTGAAGTCGGTGCGGGGGGTAGGCAGTTCTTC. The rearrangement joins TRBV2 to TRBJ2-1, with 8 bases lining up with TRBD2. The CDR3 totals 14 residues. V dropped 1 base and J dropped 12; count of bases not matched to a gene: 8. Germline V gene lookup returns CDR1 SNHLY and CDR2 FYNNEI.

The J gene is TRBJ1-5, the V gene TRBV19; TRBD1 agrees at 7 bases. Trimming at V came to 5 bases and at J to 7 bases, leaving 8 bases not matched to a gene. CDR1 is LNHDA and CDR2 is SQIVND in the germline V gene (reference sequence). The CDR3 loop spans 14 amino acids. CDR3 sequence (DNA): TGTGCCAGTAGTTCTACGGGACAGCCGCAGCCCCAGCATTTT. Translation gives CASSSTGQPQPQHF. The variable domain in full, with the rest retrieved from reference TRBV19 and TRBJ1-5, is DGGITQSPKYLFRKEGQNVTLSCEQNLNHDAMYWYRQDPGQGLRLIYYSQIVNDFQKGDIAEGYSVSREKKESFPLTVTSAQKNPTAFYLCASSSTGQPQPQHFGDGTRLSIL.

CDR3 DNA sequence: TGTGCCAGCAGTACCTTCCTTACAGGGGCTGAGCAGTTCTTC. As protein: CASSTFLTGAEQFF. The chain combines TRBV6-2 or TRBV6-3 with TRBJ2-1; TRBD1 matches 7 bases. Germline lookup yields CDR1 MNHEY and CDR2 SVGEGT. V lost 5 bases, J lost 9 bases, and 10 bases stayed unmatched. This CDR3 has 14 amino acids.

The chain joins TRBV5-1 to TRBJ1-5, with D hard to call. This CDR3 comprises 15 residues. Germline assignment: CDR1 SGHRS and CDR2 YFSETQ. V lost 4 bases and J lost 2, with 13 bases in between. The CDR3 DNA reads as TGCGCCAGCAGCCAGGAGGGTTTGCGCAATCAGCCCCAGCATTTT. Its protein product is CASSQEGLRNQPQHF.

The chain couples TRBV24-1 to TRBJ2-7, with D possibly being TRBD1 (5 bases). This CDR3 has 16 residues. Germline-derived CDR1 and CDR2 are KGHDR and SFDVKD. V lost 4 bases and J 0 bases, leaving 15 bases between the germline ends. The CDR3 here is CATSEFNSGISYEQYF. The CDR3 DNA is TGTGCCACCAGTGAGTTTAATTCAGGGATCTCCTACGAGCAGTACTTC.

To note about this clone: One end of the junction varies from germline; a read error may be responsible. This chain connects TRBV7-2 to TRBJ1-1, with D uncertain. This CDR3 is 12 amino acids long. Germline V CDR1 and CDR2: SGHTA, FQGNSA. Here the CDR3 DNA reads TGTGCCAGCAGCACTGTGAATACTGAAGCTTTCTTT. Protein sequence: CASSTVNTEAFF.

The genes are TRBV19 and TRBJ1-1; D gene uncertain. The germline CDR1 and CDR2 sequences are LNHDA and SQIVND (reference sequence). Trimming took 2 bases from V and 4 from J, leaving 14 bases between them. The CDR3 extends over 15 amino acids. In DNA form, the CDR3 reads TGTGCCAGTAGTATAATCGGACGGGAGGGCACTGAAGCTTTCTTT. Amino acids: CASSIIGREGTEAFF.

The J gene is TRBJ1-1, the V gene TRBV14; D uncertain. The CDR3 totals 16 residues. Germline-derived CDR1 and CDR2 are SGHDN and FVKESK. Deletions cut 2 bases from V and 2 bases from J, with 15 bases between. The CDR3 region has the DNA TGTGCCAGCAGCCAACCCCTATCCGTGCTTAACACTGAAGCTTTCTTT. Translated, it gives CASSQPLSVLNTEAFF.

The V and J genes are TRBV18 and TRBJ2-6; TRBD1 matches 9 bases. There are 17 residues in the CDR3. Looked up from germline, CDR1 is KGHSH and CDR2 is LQKENI. The ends lost 0 bases at V and 1 base at J; junction bases unmatched: 1. The CDR3 DNA follows: TGTGCCAGCTCACCACCGGGACAGGGATCTGGGGCCAACGTCCTGACTTTC. Protein sequence: CASSPPGQGSGANVLTF.